Sequencing of this T cell receptor beta chain was carried out in a study of T-cell reconstitution after alpha-beta-depleted transplantation in children. Study-level points and caveats: Approximately two months post-transplant, alpha-beta T cells reportedly originated from several hundred expanded graft clones.

Trimming cost V 4 bases and J 4 bases; bases outside gene matches: 6. The CDR3 has 14 residues. The TCRbeta library incorporated unique molecular identifiers. One entry per CDR3 protein results from TCRdb running MiXCR on the PCR reads. The sample records 400,000 to 550,000 distinct CDR3 sequences, under 12% being singletons. This clonotype was seen ten or more times. Its antigen is unknown. This TCR came from a child younger than 10 with inherited bone marrow failure, due to receive a stem cell transplant. Specimen: PBMCs, collected before TCRalphabeta/CD19-depleted stem cell transplant. The chain employs TRBV12-3 or TRBV12-4 and TRBJ1-1, with 7 bases aligning to TRBD1. The CDR3 DNA is TGTGCCAGCAGTTATACAGGGGTTGGCACTGAAGCTTTCTTT. This gives the protein CASSYTGVGTEAFF.